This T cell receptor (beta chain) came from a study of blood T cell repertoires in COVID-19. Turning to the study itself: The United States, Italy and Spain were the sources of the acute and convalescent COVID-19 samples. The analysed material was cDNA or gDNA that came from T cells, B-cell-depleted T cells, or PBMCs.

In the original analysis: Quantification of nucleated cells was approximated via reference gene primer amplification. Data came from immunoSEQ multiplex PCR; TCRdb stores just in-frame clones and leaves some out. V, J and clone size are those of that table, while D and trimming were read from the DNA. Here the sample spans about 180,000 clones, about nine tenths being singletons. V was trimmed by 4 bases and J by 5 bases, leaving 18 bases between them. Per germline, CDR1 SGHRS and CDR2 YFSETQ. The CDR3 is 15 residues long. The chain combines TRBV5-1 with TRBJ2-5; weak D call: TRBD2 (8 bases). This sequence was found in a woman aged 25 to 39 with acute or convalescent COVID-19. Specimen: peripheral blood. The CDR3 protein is CASSVTGTSYETQYF. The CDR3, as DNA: TGCGCCAGCAGCGTGACAGGGACTAGTTATGAGACCCAGTACTTC. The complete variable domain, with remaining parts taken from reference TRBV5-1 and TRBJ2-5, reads KAGVTQTPRYLIKTRGQQVTLSCSPISGHRSVSWYQQTPGQGLQFLFEYFSETQRNKGNFPGRFSGRQFSNSRSEMNVSTLELGDSALYLCASSVTGTSYETQYFGPGTRLLVL.